The clone carrying this T cell receptor beta chain occurred once. The data are from a study of OX40 agonist ivuxolimab in advanced cancers. V was trimmed by 3 bases and J by 1 base, leaving 7 bases between them. The CDR3 contains 13 residues. CDR1 LNHDA and CDR2 SQIVND come from the germline V gene (reference sequence). TCRdb's copy holds only in-frame clones and misses some; the assay was immunoSEQ multiplex PCR. The table lists more than 9,000 clones, about two thirds of them singletons. This clonotype was sampled from an adult with an advanced solid tumor such as melanoma, head and neck, liver or kidney cancer. The V and J genes are TRBV19 and TRBJ2-7; D ambiguous. Sequenced here: CD4+ or CD8+ T cells sorted from blood, sampled in a trial of the OX40 agonist ivuxolimab. Here the CDR3 DNA reads TGTGCCAGTAGTATTCAGCAGTCCTACGAGCAGTACTTC. This encodes CASSIQQSYEQYF.